These 5 T cell receptor beta chains originate from one sample sequenced in a study of blood T cell repertoires in COVID-19. The assay was immunoSEQ multiplex PCR, and TCRdb's table has in-frame clones only and misses some. This table has some 110,000 clones, about nine tenths appearing once. Source material: peripheral blood. These receptors came from a middle-aged man with acute or convalescent COVID-19.

This clone came up a few times. V is TRBV4-1 and J is TRBJ1-1; a possible D gene is TRBD1 (5 bases). The V gene's germline CDR1 is MGHRA and CDR2 YSYEKL. Trimming took off 1 base at V and 0 bases at J, with 6 bases between the two ends. There are 14 residues in the CDR3. The CDR3 loop is CASSQGGLNTEAFF. The CDR3 DNA follows: TGCGCCAGCAGCCAAGGGGGCCTGAACACTGAAGCTTTCTTT.

This clone came up a few times. The chain uses TRBV4-1 and TRBJ2-2, with 9 nucleotides matching TRBD2. After removal of 4 bases from V and 6 bases from J, the junction contained 15 bases not matched to a gene. This CDR3 spans 18 amino acids. The V gene's germline CDR1 is MGHRA and CDR2 YSYEKL. CDR3 bases: TGCGCCAGCAGCCTGGAGTCGGGCGGGAGGGCAGGCTCCGGGGAGCTGTTTTTT. This codes for CASSLESGGRAGSGELFF.

The chain recombines TRBV2 with TRBJ1-4; TRBD1 matches at 10 bases. The trim removed 3 bases at V and 8 bases at J, leaving 3 bases unmatched. CDR1 SNHLY and CDR2 FYNNEI come from the germline V gene. There are 14 residues in the CDR3. The CDR3 spells CASSETGGGEKLFF. CDR3 nucleotide sequence: TGTGCCAGCAGTGAGACAGGGGGCGGCGAAAAACTGTTTTTT.

This rearrangement joins TRBV6-2 or TRBV6-3 to TRBJ2-7, with D maybe TRBD1 (8 bases). CDR3 length: 20 amino acids. CDR1 is MNHEY and CDR2 is SVGEGT in the germline V gene. V was shortened by 0 bases and J by 3 bases, with 27 bases between the two germline ends. CDR3 residues: CASSYSILQTGGGFNYEQYF. CDR3 bases: TGTGCCAGCAGTTACTCGATCCTCCAAACAGGGGGGGGTTTTAACTACGAGCAGTACTTC.

V gene TRBV6-1 combines with J gene TRBJ1-1; D is uncertain. The CDR3 has 11 residues. CDR1 is MNHNS and CDR2 is SASEGT in the germline V gene. V was trimmed by 5 bases and J by 5 bases, leaving 6 bases between them. The chain's CDR3 is CASSSVTEAFF. CDR3 coding DNA: TGTGCCAGCAGTTCCGTAACTGAAGCTTTCTTT.